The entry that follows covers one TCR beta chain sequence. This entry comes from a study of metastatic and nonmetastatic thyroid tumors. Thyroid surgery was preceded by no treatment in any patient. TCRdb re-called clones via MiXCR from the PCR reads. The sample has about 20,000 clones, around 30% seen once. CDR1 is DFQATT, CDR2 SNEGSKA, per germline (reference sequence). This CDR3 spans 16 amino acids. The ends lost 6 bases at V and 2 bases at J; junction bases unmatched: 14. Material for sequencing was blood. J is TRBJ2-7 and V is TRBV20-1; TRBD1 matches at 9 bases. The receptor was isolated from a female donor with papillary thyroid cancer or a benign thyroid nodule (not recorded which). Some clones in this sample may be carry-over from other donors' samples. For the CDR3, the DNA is TGCAGTGCCCGACTGGTGAGGACAGGGGCAACCTACGAGCAGTACTTC. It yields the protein CSARLVRTGATYEQYF.